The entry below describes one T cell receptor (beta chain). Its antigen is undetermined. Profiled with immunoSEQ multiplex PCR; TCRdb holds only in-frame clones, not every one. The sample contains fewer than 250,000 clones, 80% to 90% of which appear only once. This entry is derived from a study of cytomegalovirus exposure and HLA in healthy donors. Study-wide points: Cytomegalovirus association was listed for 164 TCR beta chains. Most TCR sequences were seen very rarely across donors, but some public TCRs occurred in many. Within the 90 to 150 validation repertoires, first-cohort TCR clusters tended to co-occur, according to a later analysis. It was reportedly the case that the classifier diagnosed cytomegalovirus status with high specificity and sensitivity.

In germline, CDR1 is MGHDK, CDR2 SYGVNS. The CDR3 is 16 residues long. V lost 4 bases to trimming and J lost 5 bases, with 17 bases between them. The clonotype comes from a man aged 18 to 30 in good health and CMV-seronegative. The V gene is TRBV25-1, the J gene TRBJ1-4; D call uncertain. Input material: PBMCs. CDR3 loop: CASSGSLAELNEKLFF. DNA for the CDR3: TGTGCCAGCAGTGGGTCCCTGGCGGAACTAAATGAAAAACTGTTTTTT.